The entry below gives a single TCR beta chain sequence along with its context. What it binds is not known. This same CDR3 is encoded by further DNA sequences in the sample. With 60 Vbeta and 13 Jbeta primers, the PCR was carried out. The assay was immunoSEQ multiplex PCR, and TCRdb's table has in-frame clones only and misses some. The top ten hold approximately 1.8% of the sample, which has 100,000 to 150,000 clones, about 82% seen once. This entry is derived from a study of cytomegalovirus exposure and HLA in healthy donors. V was shortened by 2 bases and J by 2 bases, with 6 bases between the two germline ends. The CDR3 loop spans 13 amino acids. The germline gives CDR1 KGHSH, CDR2 LQKENI. General study points: Later on, an analysis tied 15,000 to 20,000 TCR beta sequences to HLA alleles at 0.05 false discovery rate. Cytomegalovirus-associated status was assigned to fewer than 200 TCR beta chains. In a later analysis, V- and J-gene trimming of beta chains associated with a DCLRE1C missense variant, replicated independently.

This sequence was found in a female donor in good health and CMV-seropositive. Sequenced input: PBMCs. The chain couples TRBV18 to TRBJ1-2; perhaps TRBD1 as D (6 bases). The CDR3 sequence: CASSPDRNYGYTF. CDR3 nucleotide sequence: TGTGCCAGCTCACCAGACAGGAACTATGGCTACACCTTC.